These 5 T cell receptor beta chains were all obtained from the same sample, sequenced in a study of beta chain features in type 1 diabetes (dated by TCRdb to 2016 to 2019). The method was the immunoSEQ multiplex PCR assay. All of the isolated RNA was reverse transcribed with the High Capacity cDNA Reverse Transcription Kit, so expressed TCRB transcripts were sequenced. TCRdb took over this immuneACCESS table, retaining in-frame rearrangements with V and J assigned. Such tables are incomplete; in checked studies, under half of the missing clones stem from an unresolved V gene, and the remainder is unexplained. Counted in this sample were 450,000 to 550,000 clones; approximately 30% of them appeared once. The ten largest make up 0.05% to 0.065% of the sample. The sample comprised naive CD4+ T cells from blood. This specimen's cell subset or site label, interpreted: true naive CD4+ T cells. These receptors were collected from a man aged 18-30 years in good health.

This clone occurred a few times. The chain couples TRBV25-1 to TRBJ2-7; 8 bases match TRBD2. The J segment lost 2 bases and the V segment lost 7 bases, leaving 4 bases of the junction unmatched. The CDR3 has 13 amino acids. Germline CDR1 MGHDK, CDR2 SYGVNS. CDR3 nucleotide sequence: TGTGCCAGCATAAGCGGGAGAACCTACGAGCAGTACTTC. This encodes CASISGRTYEQYF.

The J gene is TRBJ1-5, the V gene TRBV7-2; no definite D call. Germline-derived CDR1 and CDR2 are SGHTA and FQGNSA. V was trimmed by 5 bases and J by 6 bases, leaving 8 bases between them. The length of the CDR3 is 12 residues. CDR3 nucleotide sequence: TGTGCCAGCAGCCCCTACAGTCAGCCCCAGCATTTT. Its protein is CASSPYSQPQHF.

The chain couples TRBV7-9 to TRBJ1-1, with TRBD1 matching over 7 bases. There are 14 residues in the CDR3. V shed 1 base, J shed 10 bases, and the junction held 9 bases outside the gene matches. In germline, CDR1 is SEHNR, CDR2 FQNEAQ (reference sequence). The CDR3 loop reads CASSLEDRRRGAFF. The DNA of the CDR3 is TGTGCCAGCAGCTTAGAGGACAGGCGGCGGGGAGCTTTCTTT.

The CDR3 bases are TGTGCCAGCAGTTACTCGCCCAGGGGGCACACTGAAGCTTTCTTT. Translating it yields CASSYSPRGHTEAFF. V usage is TRBV6-5 and J usage is TRBJ1-1, with 8 bases identical to TRBD1. Trimming removed 0 bases from V and 3 bases from J; junction bases left unmatched: 3. Germline CDR1 and CDR2: MNHEY and SVGAGI. This CDR3 has 15 amino acids.

The J gene is TRBJ2-3, the V gene TRBV9, with D hard to call. This CDR3 has 14 amino acids. V gave up 3 bases and J gave up 3 bases, with 11 bases separating them. Germline CDR1 SGDLS, CDR2 YYNGEE. The CDR3 protein is CASSAGQATDTQYF. CDR3 nucleotide sequence: TGTGCCAGCAGCGCGGGCCAAGCGACAGATACGCAGTATTTT.